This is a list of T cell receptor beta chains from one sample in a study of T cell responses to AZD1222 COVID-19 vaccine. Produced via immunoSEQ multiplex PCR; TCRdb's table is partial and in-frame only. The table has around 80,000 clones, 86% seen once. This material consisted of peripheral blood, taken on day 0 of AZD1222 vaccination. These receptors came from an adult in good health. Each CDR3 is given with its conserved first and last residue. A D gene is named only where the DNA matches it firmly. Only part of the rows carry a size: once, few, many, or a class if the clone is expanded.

CDR3: CAINSGATDTQYF; DNA: TGTGCCATCAACAGCGGGGCCACAGATACGCAGTATTTT; size: .; D: TRBD2; V: TRBV10-3; J: TRBJ2-3
CDR3: CASSIVGRGYEQYF; DNA: TGTGCCAGTAGTATAGTTGGCAGAGGCTACGAGCAGTACTTC; size: .; D: .; V: TRBV19; J: TRBJ2-7
CDR3: CASSQFQPPGCRERTSLYEQYF; DNA: TGCGCCAGCAGTCAATTCCAGCCCCCGGGTTGCAGGGAGAGAACCAGCCTATACGAGCAGTACTTC; size: .; D: .; V: TRBV23-1; J: TRBJ2-7
CDR3: CASSPSDRELFF; DNA: TGTGCCAGCAGCCCCTCGGACCGGGAGCTGTTTTTT; size: .; D: .; V: TRBV3-1/TRBV3-2; J: TRBJ2-2
CDR3: CASSLGRGQGYNSPLHF; DNA: TGTGCCAGCAGCTTAGGTCGGGGGCAAGGATATAATTCACCCCTCCACTTT; size: .; D: .; V: TRBV11-2; J: TRBJ1-6
CDR3: CAWSPLLGGYEQYF; DNA: TGTGCCTGGAGTCCCCTTTTGGGGGGCTACGAGCAGTACTTC; size: .; D: .; V: TRBV30; J: TRBJ2-7
CDR3: CASRGYNEQFF; DNA: TGTGCCAGCAGGGGGTACAATGAGCAGTTCTTC; size: .; D: .; V: TRBV11-2; J: TRBJ2-1
CDR3: CASSVGPSGGDNEQFF; DNA: TGTGCCAGCAGCGTAGGGCCTAGCGGGGGGGACAATGAGCAGTTCTTC; size: few; D: TRBD2; V: TRBV9; J: TRBJ2-1
CDR3: CASSVDRGPEETQYF; DNA: TGTGCCAGCAGCGTAGACCGGGGGCCGGAGGAGACCCAGTACTTC; size: .; D: .; V: TRBV9; J: TRBJ2-5
CDR3: CASSTGQTGNTIYF; DNA: TGTGCCAGCAGTACTGGACAGACGGGAAACACCATATATTTT; size: once; D: .; V: TRBV6-6; J: TRBJ1-3
CDR3: CASSNFQTDTQYF; DNA: TGTGCCAGCAGCAATTTTCAGACAGATACGCAGTATTTT; size: .; D: .; V: TRBV21-1; J: TRBJ2-3
CDR3: CASSLGIGRVGETQYF; DNA: TGTGCTAGCAGCTTAGGGATAGGACGGGTCGGGGAGACCCAGTACTTC; size: .; D: .; V: TRBV7-7; J: TRBJ2-5
CDR3: CASSQDLAGGLEQYF; DNA: TGTGCCAGCAGCCAAGATCTAGCGGGAGGGCTCGAGCAGTACTTC; size: .; D: TRBD2; V: TRBV3-1/TRBV3-2; J: TRBJ2-7
CDR3: CASSYTGLHYGYTF; DNA: TGTGCCAGCAGTTACACAGGGCTGCACTATGGCTACACCTTC; size: once; D: .; V: TRBV6-5; J: TRBJ1-2
CDR3: CASSRQGGRGNYGYTF; DNA: TGTGCCAGCAGTCGACAGGGGGGAAGAGGTAACTATGGCTACACCTTC; size: .; D: TRBD1; V: TRBV28; J: TRBJ1-2
CDR3: CASSQQQETQYF; DNA: TGCGCCAGCAGCCAGCAGCAAGAGACCCAGTACTTC; size: .; D: .; V: TRBV5-1; J: TRBJ2-5
CDR3: CAISDLSGRRETQYF; DNA: TGTGCCATCAGTGACCTGAGCGGGAGACGGGAGACCCAGTACTTC; size: .; D: TRBD2; V: TRBV10-3; J: TRBJ2-5
CDR3: CSSSQGSGELFF; DNA: TGCAGCTCATCCCAGGGCTCCGGGGAGCTGTTTTTT; size: .; D: .; V: TRBV29-1; J: TRBJ2-2
CDR3: CASSPPALEGYEQYF; DNA: TGTGCCAGCTCACCACCGGCCCTAGAAGGGTACGAGCAGTACTTC; size: .; D: .; V: TRBV18; J: TRBJ2-7
CDR3: CASSNLGSGGHDTDTQYF; DNA: TGTGCCAGCAGCAACCTGGGCTCAGGTGGGCACGACACAGATACGCAGTATTTT; size: .; D: .; V: TRBV13; J: TRBJ2-3
CDR3: CASSSRVGAYEQYF; DNA: TGTGCCAGCAGCTCCCGCGTGGGGGCCTACGAGCAGTACTTC; size: .; D: .; V: TRBV7-9; J: TRBJ2-7
CDR3: CASRRTSVNSYEQYF; DNA: TGTGCCAGCCGACGGACTAGCGTAAACTCCTACGAGCAGTACTTC; size: once; D: TRBD2; V: TRBV11-1; J: TRBJ2-7
CDR3: CASSPGLAYGEQYF; DNA: TGTGCCAGCAGCCCTGGACTAGCGTATGGCGAGCAGTACTTC; size: .; D: TRBD2; V: TRBV14; J: TRBJ2-7
CDR3: CASSLTGGSSYEQYF; DNA: TGTGCCAGCAGCTTAACGGGGGGGAGCTCCTACGAGCAGTACTTC; size: .; D: TRBD2; V: TRBV7-3; J: TRBJ2-7
CDR3: CASAPGLTYGYTF; DNA: TGCGCCAGCGCTCCGGGACTGACCTATGGCTACACCTTC; size: .; D: .; V: TRBV10-1; J: TRBJ1-2
CDR3: CASSLVAVGGEAFF; DNA: TGTGCCAGCAGCTTGGTTGCGGTCGGAGGTGAAGCTTTCTTT; size: .; D: .; V: TRBV5-4; J: TRBJ1-1
CDR3: CATSRAVTEAFF; DNA: TGTGCCACCAGCAGAGCCGTCACTGAAGCTTTCTTT; size: once; D: .; V: TRBV15; J: TRBJ1-1
CDR3: CAAKLLAGGPNEQFF; DNA: TGTGCCGCCAAACTCCTAGCGGGGGGGCCAAATGAGCAGTTCTTC; size: .; D: TRBD2; V: TRBV6-5; J: TRBJ2-1